This T cell receptor beta chain was profiled in a study of T cells in Graves' hyperthyroidism and ophthalmopathy. Authors of the study amplified TCR beta CDR3 regions from RNA transcripts. HTBI primers drove first-round RT-PCR of the TCR CDR3. MiXCR was run by TCRdb on the multiplex PCR reads, yielding one entry per CDR3 protein. The table includes approximately 610,000 distinct CDR3 sequences, about 15% detected once. Fresh peripheral blood, roughly 9.8 ml of it, supplied the PBMCs. CDR3 length equals 21 residues. V shed 4 bases, J shed 2 bases, and the junction held 14 bases outside the gene matches. Germline V gives CDR1 PRHDT, CDR2 FYEKMQ (reference sequence).

The chain employs TRBV13 and TRBJ2-2; 15 nucleotides agree with TRBD2. This TCR was recovered from a woman between 40 and 55 years old with Graves' ophthalmopathy. Sequencing was performed on blood. CDR3 in DNA: TGTGCCAGCAGCTCGCCTCGGAGGGGACTAGCGGGAGGACTCAACACCGGGGAGCTGTTTTTT. Residues: CASSSPRRGLAGGLNTGELFF.